The 24 T cell receptor beta chains below come from one sample, sequenced in a study of T-cell memory formation after mild COVID-19. TCRdb itself ran the 5' RACE reads through MiXCR, one entry per CDR3 protein. Here the sample spans about 200,000 distinct CDR3 sequences, 16% being singletons. The source material was PBMCs or a T cell subset sorted from them (not recorded which). The receptors stem from an adult woman who had mild COVID-19 (a few samples of this study predate the infection). Cell type and time point are not known.

The chain uses TRBV5-1 and TRBJ1-1; no clear D gene. There are 14 residues in the CDR3. Trimming left V 0 bases short and J 2 bases short, with 8 bases between. From germline, CDR1 is SGHRS and CDR2 YFSETQ. The CDR3, as DNA: TGCGCCAGCAGCTTGGGACACATAAACACTGAAGCTTTCTTT. Encoded protein: CASSLGHINTEAFF.

This clonotype has only a few counts. This chain uses TRBV10-3 with TRBJ2-1; D call uncertain. The CDR3 sequence is 13 residues long. CDR1 and CDR2 from the germline V gene are ENHRY and SYGVKD. Trimming pared 5 bases from V and 4 bases from J, leaving 9 bases between. The CDR3 DNA sequence: TGTGCCATCAGTCTCGAGAGGTACAATGAGCAGTTCTTC. Translating gives CAISLERYNEQFF.

The gene calls are TRBV6-6 and TRBJ2-1; 11 bases align to TRBD1. Germline loops: CDR1 MNHNY, CDR2 SVGAGI (reference sequence). V was pared by 7 bases and J by 6 bases, with 11 bases of the junction left unmatched. CDR3 length equals 16 residues. The CDR3 sequence: CASTDRRTGGSNEQFF. CDR3 nucleotides: TGTGCCAGCACCGACAGGCGGACAGGGGGCTCCAATGAGCAGTTCTTC.

J is TRBJ1-5 and V is TRBV3-1; unclear D gene. V was shortened by 0 bases and J by 3 bases, with 9 bases between the two germline ends. The CDR3 loop spans 15 amino acids. Germline V lookup: CDR1 LGHDT, CDR2 YNNKEL (reference sequence). The CDR3 sequence: CASSQDSSFNQPQHF. The CDR3 DNA reads as TGTGCCAGCAGCCAAGATTCGAGTTTCAATCAGCCCCAGCATTTT.

This clonotype has just a few counts. The chain links TRBV5-4 to TRBJ2-2; 8 nucleotides line up with TRBD2. CDR3 length: 16 residues. The trim removed 6 bases at V and 4 bases at J, leaving 11 bases unmatched. From germline, CDR1 is SGHNT and CDR2 YYREEE (reference sequence). In nucleotides, the CDR3 is TGTGCCAGCACCACGCCTGGTAGCGGGATCACCGGGGAGCTGTTTTTT. Translation gives CASTTPGSGITGELFF.

This CDR3 reads CASSFRRQANTGELFF. CDR3 in DNA: TGTGCCAGCAGCTTCCGACGGCAGGCGAACACCGGGGAGCTGTTTTTT. The chain combines TRBV11-2 with TRBJ2-2; D call uncertain. Trimming removed 3 bases at V and 0 bases at J, with 11 bases between. CDR3 length: 16 residues. Germline V gene data show CDR1 as SGHAT and CDR2 as FQNNGV.

V usage is TRBV7-9 and J usage is TRBJ2-3; 8 nucleotides agree with TRBD2. Trimming cost V 1 base and J 6 bases; bases outside gene matches: 6. This CDR3 has 15 amino acids. The V gene's germline CDR1 is SEHNR and CDR2 FQNEAQ (reference sequence). DNA for the CDR3: TGTGCCAGCAGCTTAGTTAGCGGGACGTTGGATACGCAGTATTTT. Encoded protein: CASSLVSGTLDTQYF.

A few counts support this clonotype. The chain combines TRBV12-3 or TRBV12-4 with TRBJ2-3, with a weak D call TRBD2 (5 bases). V was pared by 3 bases and J by 2 bases, with 12 bases between. The CDR3 has 15 residues. CDR3 amino acids: CASSFAAANTDTQYF. CDR3 in DNA: TGTGCCAGCAGTTTTGCAGCGGCGAACACAGATACGCAGTATTTT.

The gene calls are TRBV7-2 and TRBJ2-3, with 13 bases that match TRBD2. The CDR3 is made up of 15 amino acids. V lost 5 bases to trimming and J lost 8 bases; unmatched junction nucleotides: 7. Germline values: CDR1 SGHTA, CDR2 FQGNSA. The CDR3: CASSVGLAGEATQYF. The CDR3 coding sequence is TGTGCCAGCAGCGTCGGACTAGCGGGAGAAGCTACGCAGTATTTT.

The V and J genes are TRBV5-1 and TRBJ2-1, with unresolved D. Trimming removed 0 bases at V and 0 bases at J, with 13 bases between. CDR3 length: 17 residues. Germline V lookup: CDR1 SGHRS, CDR2 YFSETQ. This CDR3 reads CASSLGPSRGSYNEQFF. For the CDR3, the DNA is TGCGCCAGCAGCTTGGGACCTTCGAGAGGCTCCTACAATGAGCAGTTCTTC. The variable domain in full, completed from reference TRBV5-1 and TRBJ2-1, reads KAGVTQTPRYLIKTRGQQVTLSCSPISGHRSVSWYQQTPGQGLQFLFEYFSETQRNKGNFPGRFSGRQFSNSRSEMNVSTLELGDSALYLCASSLGPSRGSYNEQFFGPGTRLTVL.

This clonotype has at least ten counts. The V and J genes are TRBV5-1 and TRBJ2-7, with 11 nucleotides matching TRBD2. Germline loops: CDR1 SGHRS, CDR2 YFSETQ. V trimming: 4 bases; J trimming: 4 bases; junction bases outside the gene matches: 19. CDR3 length: 19 residues. The CDR3 here is CASSIGTSGSRQEVYEQYF. The CDR3 nucleotides read TGCGCCAGCAGCATCGGGACTAGCGGATCCCGACAAGAGGTTTACGAGCAGTACTTC.

The sample holds many counts of this clonotype. V and J are TRBV5-1 and TRBJ2-2, with 10 bases fitting TRBD2. This CDR3 has 18 residues. The V gene end was trimmed by 4 bases and the J gene end by 1 base; junction bases not matched to a gene: 10. CDR1 and CDR2 (germline): SGHRS, YFSETQ. The CDR3 coding sequence is TGCGCCAGCAGCCGATGGGGGCGGACTAGCGGGAACACCGGGGAGCTGTTTTTT. This translates into CASSRWGRTSGNTGELFF.

The chain has TRBV19 and TRBJ2-4; TRBD1 matches at 10 bases. The CDR3 is 18 amino acids. The germline CDR1 and CDR2 sequences are LNHDA and SQIVND (reference sequence). Trimming took 5 bases from V and 0 from J; bases not matched to a gene: 10. The CDR3, as DNA: TGTGCCAGTAGTCCCGGGACAGGGGTCAGACTAGCCAAAAACATTCAGTACTTC. This sequence encodes CASSPGTGVRLAKNIQYF.

The CDR3 DNA sequence: TGTGCCAGCGATCGCGCGGGGGGACCGAGACAAGAGACCCAGTACTTC. Residues: CASDRAGGPRQETQYF. The J gene is TRBJ2-5, the V gene TRBV12-3 or TRBV12-4, with 8 bases fitting TRBD2. The CDR3 is made up of 16 amino acids. With 8 bases clipped from V and 2 bases from J, the junction kept 13 bases outside the gene matches.

This clonotype was counted between two and nine times. This chain joins TRBV20-1 and TRBJ2-1, with 11 bases identical to TRBD2. Trimming at V came to 6 bases and at J to 5 bases, leaving 3 bases not matched to a gene. This CDR3 region has 13 residues. CDR1 is DFQATT, CDR2 SNEGSKA, per germline (reference sequence). CDR3 DNA: TGCAGTGCCATAGCGGGAGGGCACAATGAGCAGTTCTTC. It codes for CSAIAGGHNEQFF.

The chain has TRBV20-1 and TRBJ2-7; 7 bases agree with TRBD1. Germline V lookup: CDR1 DFQATT, CDR2 SNEGSKA (reference sequence). This CDR3 is built from 14 residues. After removal of 4 bases from V and 3 bases from J, the junction contained 9 bases not matched to a gene. DNA of the CDR3: TGCAGTGCTATCAGTCGGGACAGAAACTACGAGCAGTACTTC. Translating it yields CSAISRDRNYEQYF.

The table lists this clonotype with a few counts. The V and J genes are TRBV5-1 and TRBJ2-1, with a tentative D call TRBD1 (5 bases). CDR3 size: 15 residues. Per germline, CDR1 SGHRS and CDR2 YFSETQ. The V end was cut by 0 bases, the J end by 7 bases, with 14 bases between. The CDR3 reads CASSLGQGTRNEQFF. The CDR3 bases are TGCGCCAGCAGCTTGGGCCAGGGTACGCGGAATGAGCAGTTCTTC.

The gene calls are TRBV7-2 and TRBJ2-6; D gene ambiguous. CDR3 length: 15 amino acids. V lost 3 bases, J lost 0 bases, and 6 bases lay in between. Looked up from germline, CDR1 is SGHTA and CDR2 is FQGNSA. The DNA for the CDR3 is TGTGCCAGCAGCTTTGGGAACTCTGGGGCCAACGTCCTGACTTTC. Its translation is CASSFGNSGANVLTF.

This clonotype was seen only a few times. This sequence joins TRBV4-1 and TRBJ2-5; maybe TRBD2 (6 bases). The CDR3 is 15 residues long. CDR1 is MGHRA, CDR2 YSYEKL, per germline. The V end lost 4 bases, the J end lost 6 bases, and 18 bases lay between the germline ends. This CDR3 reads CASSLQGGSGQTQYF. Written as DNA, the CDR3 is TGCGCCAGCAGCCTTCAGGGAGGCAGCGGGCAGACCCAGTACTTC.

V and J are TRBV12-3 or TRBV12-4 and TRBJ1-2; 7 nucleotides align to TRBD1. This CDR3 region has 14 residues. V dropped 6 bases and J dropped 4; count of bases not matched to a gene: 8. This CDR3 is CASSRGGGTYGYTF. The CDR3 nucleotides are TGTGCCAGCAGCCGCGGAGGGGGCACCTATGGCTACACCTTC.

The genes are TRBV24-1 and TRBJ2-3, with 8 positions matching TRBD2. This CDR3 region has 17 residues. V was clipped by 4 bases and J by 0 bases; unmatched bases: 8. CDR1 and CDR2 from the germline V gene are KGHDR and SFDVKD. The CDR3 loop is CATSDPPAGASTDTQYF. The CDR3 bases are TGTGCCACCAGTGACCCTCCAGCGGGAGCCAGCACAGATACGCAGTATTTT.

The table lists this clonotype with a few counts. The chain is built from TRBV12-3 or TRBV12-4 and TRBJ2-1, with 7 nucleotides matching TRBD1. Trimming cost V 7 bases and J 6 bases; bases outside gene matches: 9. The CDR3 extends over 14 amino acids. CDR3 amino acids: CASITGTASNEQFF. The CDR3 DNA reads as TGTGCCAGCATCACCGGGACAGCCAGCAATGAGCAGTTCTTC.

The chain is built from TRBV12-3 or TRBV12-4 and TRBJ2-1; no reliable D call. Trimming cost V 3 bases and J 6 bases, with 12 bases left between them. CDR3 length equals 14 residues. The CDR3 region is CASSFRTVANEQFF. The CDR3 DNA follows: TGTGCCAGCAGTTTTCGGACCGTAGCCAATGAGCAGTTCTTC.

The chain is built from TRBV3-1 and TRBJ2-1; D is perhaps TRBD2 (6 bases). The CDR3 extends over 14 amino acids. The germline V and J ends were trimmed by 8 bases and 8 bases, with 19 bases remaining between them. Germline CDR1 LGHDT, CDR2 YNNKEL (reference sequence). The CDR3 sequence: CASCLRTKFYEQFF. The CDR3 DNA is TGTGCCAGCTGCCTTCGGACTAAGTTCTATGAGCAGTTCTTC.